Sequencing of this T cell receptor beta chain was carried out in a study of T cell responses to AZD1222 COVID-19 vaccine. The overall study: Both about-4-week and about-12-week second-dose recipients were combined.

Comments on this clone: What it binds is unknown.

Only in-frame clones appear in the TCRdb table, and some are missing; sequencing was by immunoSEQ multiplex PCR. In the table there are 90,000 or so clones, about nine tenths of which are singletons. Notes on the study in general: Among the donors, most were white British and more were female, and clonal diversity was possibly underestimated.

Source: peripheral blood, taken on day 0 of AZD1222 vaccination. The receptor was isolated from an adult in good health.

CDR3 sequence: CASSISGGTLHF. The CDR3 DNA sequence: TGTGCCAGTAGTATAAGTGGGGGAACCCTCCACTTT. The chain employs TRBV19 and TRBJ1-6; TRBD1 is a possible D gene (5 bases). The CDR3 has 12 residues. Trimming removed 2 bases from V and 14 bases from J, with 10 bases in between. Germline V gene data show CDR1 as LNHDA and CDR2 as SQIVND (reference sequence). The variable domain in full, with the rest retrieved from reference TRBV19 and TRBJ1-6, is DGGITQSPKYLFRKEGQNVTLSCEQNLNHDAMYWYRQDPGQGLRLIYYSQIVNDFQKGDIAEGYSVSREKKESFPLTVTSAQKNPTAFYLCASSISGGTLHFGNGTRLTVT.